The present entry profiles one TCR beta chain with its context. Generated by immunoSEQ multiplex PCR, the TCRdb table keeps only in-frame clones and is missing some. Found here are about 30,000 clones, about 94% of them singletons; the top ten hold about 3.9%. The entry originates in a study of blood T cell repertoires in COVID-19. Across the whole study: The analysed material was cDNA or gDNA that came from T cells, B-cell-depleted T cells, or PBMCs.

The CDR3 runs 17 residues. Looked up from germline, CDR1 is MNHEY and CDR2 is SVGEGT. The V end lost 2 bases, the J end lost 4 bases, and 15 bases lay between the germline ends. V gene TRBV6-2 or TRBV6-3 combines with J gene TRBJ1-6; D perhaps matches TRBD1 (5 bases). Sequencing was carried out using peripheral blood. The sequence came from a human donor with active COVID-19. The donor label of this sample is uncertain. CDR3 in amino acids: CASSYAQAKNYNSPLHF. In DNA form, the CDR3 reads TGTGCCAGCAGTTACGCACAGGCAAAGAATTATAATTCACCCCTCCACTTT.